Listed here are 23 T cell receptor beta chains from one sample, sequenced in a study of identical twins. TCRdb re-called the 5' RACE reads with MiXCR, one entry per CDR3 protein. Of about 250,000 distinct CDR3 sequences in the sample, over 12% are singletons; the top ten hold around 8.9%. The sample consisted of memory (CD45RO+) T cells sorted from blood. The receptor source for this set is a woman aged 18-29 years in good health.

The V and J genes are TRBV6-2 or TRBV6-3 and TRBJ2-1; 9 bases map to TRBD2. V lost 6 bases, J lost 6 bases, and 6 bases stayed unmatched. CDR1 and CDR2 (germline): MNHEY, SVGEGT. The CDR3 is made up of 14 amino acids. In DNA, the CDR3 is TGTGCCAGCAGAAAGAGCGGGGGGACCAATGAGCAGTTCTTC. It translates to CASRKSGGTNEQFF.

The rearrangement uses TRBV29-1 and TRBJ2-7; no clear D gene. The CDR3 contains 10 residues. Per the germline V gene, CDR1 is SQVTM and CDR2 is ANQGSEA. Trimming pared 5 bases from V and 3 bases from J, leaving 5 bases between. Written as DNA, the CDR3 is TGCAGCGTTTTTCACTACGAGCAGTACTTC. Protein sequence: CSVFHYEQYF.

This clonotype was counted between two and nine times. This chain connects TRBV5-1 to TRBJ1-3; D is unclear. V was shortened by 1 base and J by 0 bases, with 5 bases between the two germline ends. The CDR3 extends over 14 amino acids. CDR1 is SGHRS, CDR2 YFSETQ, per germline. For the CDR3, the DNA is TGCGCCAGCAGCTTGACCGTCTCTGGAAACACCATATATTTT. This translates into CASSLTVSGNTIYF.

The rearrangement links TRBV20-1 to TRBJ2-1, with 14 bases aligning to TRBD2. V lost 2 bases to trimming and J lost 6 bases; unmatched junction nucleotides: 6. Per germline, CDR1 DFQATT and CDR2 SNEGSKA (reference sequence). The CDR3 is 16 amino acids. CDR3 in DNA: TGCAGTGCTAGACTTCGACTAGCGGGAGGGGGCAATGAGCAGTTCTTC. It specifies CSARLRLAGGGNEQFF.

The chain employs TRBV6-1 and TRBJ2-6; no definite D call. The CDR3 is made up of 18 amino acids. CDR1 is MNHNS and CDR2 is SASEGT in the germline V gene. Trimming took 2 bases from V and 0 from J, leaving 14 bases between them. The CDR3 reads CASSELRDVSSGANVLTF. DNA of the CDR3: TGTGCCAGCAGTGAACTTAGAGACGTTAGCTCTGGGGCCAACGTCCTGACTTTC.

J is TRBJ2-7 and V is TRBV30; D is uncertain. Germline V gene sequence: CDR1 GTSNPN, CDR2 SVGIG (reference sequence). Trimming left V 3 bases short and J 0 bases short, with 9 bases between. This CDR3 region has 13 residues. The CDR3 nucleotides are TGTGCCTGGAGGAATCCAAGCTCCTACGAGCAGTACTTC. It encodes CAWRNPSSYEQYF. The entire variable domain, with the rest obtained from reference TRBV30 and TRBJ2-7, is as follows: SQTIHQWPATLVQPVGSPLSLECTVEGTSNPNLYWYRQAAGRGLQLLFYSVGIGQISSEVPQNLSASRPQDRQFILSSKKLLLSDSGFYLCAWRNPSSYEQYFGPGTRLTVT.

This chain links TRBV3-1 with TRBJ1-4; 9 nucleotides align to TRBD1. Unmatched junction bases numbered 10, after V lost 4 bases and J lost 7 bases. Germline loops: CDR1 LGHDT, CDR2 YNNKEL (reference sequence). There are 16 residues in the CDR3. For the CDR3, the DNA is TGTGCCAGCAGCCTGCTTTCGGGACAGGGCGCTGAAAAACTGTTTTTT. Encoded protein: CASSLLSGQGAEKLFF.

This clonotype was seen more than once but under ten times. The chain employs TRBV7-8 and TRBJ2-1, with TRBD2 matching over 8 bases. The germline V gene has CDR1 SGHVS and CDR2 FQNEAQ. This CDR3 spans 16 amino acids. The V and J ends lost 2 bases and 8 bases, in that order; junction bases with no gene match: 11. CDR3 in DNA: TGTGCCAGCAGCTTACTGCAGCGGGGGAGGATGGATGAGCAGTTCTTC. This gives the protein CASSLLQRGRMDEQFF.

The chain uses TRBV4-2 and TRBJ2-7; the D is unclear. V was cut by 10 bases and J by 0 bases, with 16 bases left in between. This CDR3 comprises 14 residues. CDR1 and CDR2 (germline): LGHNA, YNFKEQ. CDR3 DNA sequence: TGTGCCATGAGCCCCGGACCCTACTCCTACGAGCAGTACTTC. It specifies CAMSPGPYSYEQYF.

This clonotype was counted only a few times. The CDR3 here is CASSFGAPMKQYF. The CDR3 DNA is TGTGCCAGCAGCTTTGGGGCCCCGATGAAGCAGTACTTC. The rearrangement uses TRBV7-6 and TRBJ2-7; tentative D call: TRBD1 (5 bases). CDR1 is SGHVS and CDR2 is FNYEAQ in the germline V gene. The germline V and J ends were trimmed by 3 bases and 8 bases, with 14 bases remaining between them. The CDR3 runs to 13 residues.

This clonotype was observed a few times. The chain carries TRBV11-3 and TRBJ2-2, with 11 positions matching TRBD1. The CDR3 covers 15 residues. CDR1 is SGHNT and CDR2 is YENEEA in the germline V gene. The V gene end was trimmed by 5 bases and the J gene end by 5 bases; junction bases not matched to a gene: 4. The CDR3 region is CASSGGQGVTGELFF. The CDR3 DNA reads as TGTGCCAGCAGCGGGGGACAGGGGGTTACCGGGGAGCTGTTTTTT.

This clonotype has a count of ten or more. The chain employs TRBV3-1 and TRBJ2-5, with 13 bases lining up with TRBD2. The germline V gene has CDR1 LGHDT and CDR2 YNNKEL (reference sequence). With 0 bases clipped from V and 2 bases from J, the junction kept 6 bases outside the gene matches. The CDR3 is made up of 18 amino acids. This CDR3 reads CASSQDSRLAGGQETQYF. The CDR3 coding sequence is TGTGCCAGCAGCCAAGACTCCCGACTAGCGGGGGGACAAGAGACCCAGTACTTC.

The chain links TRBV18 to TRBJ2-7; 7 positions agree with TRBD2. The germline V gene encodes CDR1 KGHSH and CDR2 LQKENI. V trimming: 4 bases; J trimming: 9 bases; junction bases outside the gene matches: 9. This CDR3 is built from 13 residues. The CDR3: CASSQRDAGGQYF. The CDR3, as DNA: TGTGCCAGCTCACAGCGGGATGCCGGGGGGCAGTACTTC.

J is TRBJ2-5 and V is TRBV15; TRBD2 agrees at 10 bases. In germline, CDR1 is LNHNV, CDR2 YYDKDF (reference sequence). CDR3 size: 16 residues. Losses at the gene ends were 4 bases for V and 2 bases for J; bases not matched to a gene: 7. CDR3 sequence reads: CATSTLAGDGQETQYF. The CDR3 region has the DNA TGTGCCACCAGCACCCTAGCGGGAGATGGGCAAGAGACCCAGTACTTC. The full variable domain, completed using reference TRBV15 and TRBJ2-5, is DAMVIQNPRYQVTQFGKPVTLSCSQTLNHNVMYWYQQKSSQAPKLLFHYYDKDFNNEADTPDNFQSRRPNTSFCFLDIRSPGLGDTAMYLCATSTLAGDGQETQYFGPGTRLLVL.

The rearrangement uses TRBV20-1 and TRBJ2-7; D gene ambiguous. V lost 6 bases to trimming and J lost 2 bases, with 11 bases between them. CDR3 length equals 12 residues. CDR1 is DFQATT and CDR2 is SNEGSKA in the germline V gene (reference sequence). The CDR3 loop is CSATTVTYEQYF. CDR3 sequence (DNA): TGCAGTGCCACTACAGTGACCTACGAGCAGTACTTC.

This clonotype was counted between two and nine times. The V gene is TRBV20-1, the J gene TRBJ2-3; D perhaps matches TRBD2 (5 bases). CDR1 is DFQATT and CDR2 is SNEGSKA in the germline V gene (reference sequence). The CDR3 is made up of 13 amino acids. Trimming took off 0 bases at V and 8 bases at J, with 12 bases between the two ends. The CDR3 here is CSARELELGTQYF. DNA of the CDR3: TGCAGTGCTAGAGAACTAGAGCTAGGTACGCAGTATTTT.

The rearrangement joins TRBV9 to TRBJ2-1; the D is unclear. The CDR3 is 15 residues long. Looked up from germline, CDR1 is SGDLS and CDR2 is YYNGEE. Trimming took off 3 bases at V and 8 bases at J, with 18 bases between the two ends. This chain's CDR3 is CASSAVGLTLDEQFF. CDR3 sequence (DNA): TGTGCCAGCAGCGCCGTGGGTTTGACTTTAGATGAGCAGTTCTTC.

The rearrangement links TRBV7-2 to TRBJ2-5; 14 nucleotides match TRBD2. Germline values: CDR1 SGHTA, CDR2 FQGNSA. The CDR3 covers 17 residues. The V segment lost 4 bases and the J segment 5 bases; nucleotides outside the gene matches: 9. In DNA form, the CDR3 reads TGTGCCAGCAGCTATGGGGGACTAGCGGGAGAAGGGGAGACCCAGTACTTC. Translated, it gives CASSYGGLAGEGETQYF.

This clonotype has a count of ten or more. V and J are TRBV6-5 and TRBJ1-5; TRBD1 matches 7 bases. After removal of 6 bases from V and 6 bases from J, the junction contained 11 bases not matched to a gene. The CDR3 is 15 amino acids. Germline CDR1 MNHEY, CDR2 SVGAGI. The CDR3 sequence is CASSDIPRQGQPQHF. The CDR3 coding sequence is TGTGCCAGCAGCGACATCCCCCGACAGGGTCAGCCCCAGCATTTT.

The chain combines TRBV3-1 with TRBJ1-1; a possible D gene is TRBD1 (6 bases). This CDR3 is built from 14 residues. Germline CDR1 LGHDT, CDR2 YNNKEL (reference sequence). The V and J ends lost 4 bases and 5 bases respectively, with 14 bases between them. CDR3 loop: CASSLTGSGTEAFF. The CDR3 nucleotides are TGTGCCAGCAGCCTAACAGGGTCGGGGACTGAAGCTTTCTTT.

The chain recombines TRBV6-2 or TRBV6-3 with TRBJ2-7, with 10 bases matching TRBD2. Germline CDR1 is MNHEY and CDR2 is SVGEGT. The CDR3 covers 15 residues. V shed 4 bases, J shed 3 bases, and the junction held 6 bases outside the gene matches. Here the CDR3 reads CASSSPRTSGYEQYF. CDR3 DNA: TGTGCCAGCAGTTCGCCCAGGACTAGCGGCTACGAGCAGTACTTC.

This clonotype has at least ten counts. The chain recombines TRBV18 with TRBJ2-2; the D is unclear. The length of the CDR3 is 13 residues. Germline CDR1 is KGHSH and CDR2 is LQKENI. V was pared by 1 base and J by 4 bases, with 4 bases between. The chain's CDR3 is CASSPLVTGELFF. CDR3 bases: TGTGCCAGCTCACCACTCGTCACCGGGGAGCTGTTTTTT. Full variable domain (rest looked up from reference TRBV18 and TRBJ2-2): NAGVMQNPRHLVRRRGQEARLRCSPMKGHSHVYWYRQLPEEGLKFMVYLQKENIIDESGMPKERFSAEFPKEGPSILRIQQVVRGDSAAYFCASSPLVTGELFFGEGSRLTVL.

The genes are TRBV20-1 and TRBJ2-5; the D gene is possibly TRBD2 (6 bases). The CDR3 length is 14 residues. CDR1 and CDR2 from the germline V gene are DFQATT and SNEGSKA (reference sequence). The V gene lost 6 bases and the J gene lost 0 bases, with 14 bases spanning the gap. The CDR3 DNA sequence: TGCAGTGCCTCCCTCGGGGGTCACCAAGAGACCCAGTACTTC. As protein: CSASLGGHQETQYF.